The sequence of this T cell receptor beta chain was determined in a study of regulatory T cells in long-lasting Graves disease. Whole-study results and caveats: Accuracy might have suffered from few samples.

Stated time point: newly diagnosed GD, antithyroid drugs for less than 3 months. Making the TCR library involved RNA that had been extracted from PBMCs. This clonotype showed up just a few times. Its antigen is currently unknown. The V segment lost 4 bases and the J segment 3 bases; nucleotides outside the gene matches: 7. Germline values: CDR1 SGDLS, CDR2 YYNGEE. The CDR3 consists of 16 residues. TCR beta libraries were built with iRepertoire HTBI primers and Arm-PCR of CDR3 regions. TCRdb redid the calling of the multiplex PCR reads with MiXCR, one entry per CDR3 protein. Of about 560,000 distinct CDR3 sequences listed, 15% to 20% were seen once; the top ten hold about 12%. This sample also belongs to another study, concerning T cells in Graves' hyperthyroidism and ophthalmopathy.

This specimen consisted of peripheral blood mononuclear cells (PBMCs), obtained at new diagnosis, from a patient treated with antithyroid drugs. The chain links TRBV9 to TRBJ2-2; 9 positions match TRBD1. This sequence originates from a man aged 18 to 29 with Graves disease. In DNA, the CDR3 is TGTGCCAGCAGCCCGTGGACAGGGGCGGACACCGGGGAGCTGTTTTTT. Its translation: CASSPWTGADTGELFF.